This T cell receptor beta chain comes out of a study of technical replicates of blood from several donors. Sequencing was performed with immunoSEQ multiplex PCR; in TCRdb, only in-frame clones are kept and a portion is missing. Of just over 70,000 clones in the sample, just under 95% were seen once. This receptor was obtained from a human donor in good health. The sample taken for sequencing was T cells isolated from PBMCs.

CDR3 coding DNA: TGTGCCAGCAGTGCAGGGAGGTACAATGAGCAGTTCTTC. It codes for CASSAGRYNEQFF. The V call is TRBV25-1, the J call TRBJ2-1, with D possibly matching TRBD2 (6 bases). The germline V and J ends were trimmed by 4 bases and 4 bases, with 8 bases remaining between them. The CDR3 extends over 13 amino acids. Germline CDR1 is MGHDK and CDR2 is SYGVNS.